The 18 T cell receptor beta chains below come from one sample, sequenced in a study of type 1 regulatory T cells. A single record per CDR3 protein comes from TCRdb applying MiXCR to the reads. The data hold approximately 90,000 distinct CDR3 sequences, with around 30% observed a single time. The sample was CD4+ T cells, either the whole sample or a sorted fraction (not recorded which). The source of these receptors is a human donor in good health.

The CDR3 here is CASSGGWVDIQETQYF. Written as DNA, the CDR3 is TGTGCCAGCAGCGGGGGTTGGGTAGATATACAAGAGACCCAGTACTTC. V and J are TRBV5-6 and TRBJ2-5; D is perhaps TRBD1 or TRBD2 (5 bases each). From germline, CDR1 is SGHDT and CDR2 YYEEEE. V was clipped by 4 bases and J by 2 bases, with 18 bases between them. The CDR3 loop spans 16 amino acids. Full variable domain (outside the CDR3, taken from reference TRBV5-6 and TRBJ2-5): DAGVTQSPTHLIKTRGQQVTLRCSPKSGHDTVSWYQQALGQGPQFIFQYYEEEERQRGNFPDRFSGHQFPNYSSELNVNALLLGDSALYLCASSGGWVDIQETQYFGPGTRLLVL.

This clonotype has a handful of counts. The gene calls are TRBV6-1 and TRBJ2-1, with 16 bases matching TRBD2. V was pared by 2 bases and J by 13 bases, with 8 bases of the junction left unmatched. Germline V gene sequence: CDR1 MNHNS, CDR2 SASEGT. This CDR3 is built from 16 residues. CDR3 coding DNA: TGTGCCAGCAGTGAAACGTCGGGACTAGCGGGAGGGCGTCAGTTCTTC. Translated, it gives CASSETSGLAGGRQFF.

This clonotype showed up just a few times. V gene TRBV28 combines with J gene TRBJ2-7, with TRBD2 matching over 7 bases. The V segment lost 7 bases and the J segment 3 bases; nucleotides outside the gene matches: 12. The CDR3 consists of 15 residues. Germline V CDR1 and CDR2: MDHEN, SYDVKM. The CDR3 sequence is CASTSGLAVHYEQYF. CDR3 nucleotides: TGTGCCAGCACCTCGGGGCTAGCGGTTCACTACGAGCAGTACTTC.

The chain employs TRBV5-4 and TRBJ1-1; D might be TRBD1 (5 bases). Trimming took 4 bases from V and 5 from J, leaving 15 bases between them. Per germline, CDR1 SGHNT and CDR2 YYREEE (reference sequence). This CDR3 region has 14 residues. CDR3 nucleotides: TGTGCCAGCAGCATAGGGGATCCGGGGACTGAAGCTTTCTTT. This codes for CASSIGDPGTEAFF.

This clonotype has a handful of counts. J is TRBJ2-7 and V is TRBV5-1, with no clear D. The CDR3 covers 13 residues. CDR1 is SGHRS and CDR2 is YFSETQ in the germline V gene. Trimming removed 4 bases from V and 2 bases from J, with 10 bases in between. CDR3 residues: CASSPGRTYEQYF. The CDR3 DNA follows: TGCGCCAGCAGCCCCGGACGGACCTACGAGCAGTACTTC.

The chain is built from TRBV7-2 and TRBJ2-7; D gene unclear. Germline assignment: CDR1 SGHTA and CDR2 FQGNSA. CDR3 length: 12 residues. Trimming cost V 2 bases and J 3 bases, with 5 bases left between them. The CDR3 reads CASSLLVYEQYF. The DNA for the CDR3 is TGTGCCAGCAGCTTACTCGTCTACGAGCAGTACTTC.

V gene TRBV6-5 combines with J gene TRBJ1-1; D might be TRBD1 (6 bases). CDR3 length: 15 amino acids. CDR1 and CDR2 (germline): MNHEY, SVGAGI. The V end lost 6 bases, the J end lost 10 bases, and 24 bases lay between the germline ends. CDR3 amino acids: CASRHPADSRSVAFF. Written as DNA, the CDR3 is TGTGCCAGCAGGCATCCCGCGGACAGTCGATCCGTAGCTTTCTTT.

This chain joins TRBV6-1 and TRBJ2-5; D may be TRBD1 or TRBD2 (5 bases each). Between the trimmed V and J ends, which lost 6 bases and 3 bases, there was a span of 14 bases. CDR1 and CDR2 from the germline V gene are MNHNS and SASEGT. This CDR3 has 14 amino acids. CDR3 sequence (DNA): TGTGCCAGCAGCTTGGACTGGGGGAAAGAGACCCAGTACTTC. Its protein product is CASSLDWGKETQYF.

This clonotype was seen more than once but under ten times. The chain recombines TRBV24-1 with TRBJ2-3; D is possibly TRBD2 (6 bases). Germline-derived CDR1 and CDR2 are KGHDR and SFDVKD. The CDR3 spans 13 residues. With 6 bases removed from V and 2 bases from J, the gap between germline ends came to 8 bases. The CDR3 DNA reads TGTGCCACCAGTCGGGAGACCACAGATACGCAGTATTTT. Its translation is CATSRETTDTQYF.

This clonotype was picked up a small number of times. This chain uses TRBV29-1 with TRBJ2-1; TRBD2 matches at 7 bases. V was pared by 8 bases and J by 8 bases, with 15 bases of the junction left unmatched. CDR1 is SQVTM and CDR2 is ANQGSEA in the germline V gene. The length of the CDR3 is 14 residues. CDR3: CSPTGGVAEDEQFF. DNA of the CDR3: TGCAGCCCTACTGGGGGGGTAGCAGAGGATGAGCAGTTCTTC.

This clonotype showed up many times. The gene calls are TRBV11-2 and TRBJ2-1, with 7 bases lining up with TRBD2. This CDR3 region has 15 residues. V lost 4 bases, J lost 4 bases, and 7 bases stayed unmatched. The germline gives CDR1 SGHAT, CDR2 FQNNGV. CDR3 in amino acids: CASSSGTTSYNEQFF. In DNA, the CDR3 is TGTGCCAGCAGCTCCGGGACTACAAGTTACAATGAGCAGTTCTTC.

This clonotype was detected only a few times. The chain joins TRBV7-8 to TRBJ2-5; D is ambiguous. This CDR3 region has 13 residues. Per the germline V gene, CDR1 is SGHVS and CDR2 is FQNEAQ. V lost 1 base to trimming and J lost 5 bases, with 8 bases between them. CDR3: CASSLGVWETQYF. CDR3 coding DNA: TGTGCCAGCAGCTTAGGGGTCTGGGAGACCCAGTACTTC.

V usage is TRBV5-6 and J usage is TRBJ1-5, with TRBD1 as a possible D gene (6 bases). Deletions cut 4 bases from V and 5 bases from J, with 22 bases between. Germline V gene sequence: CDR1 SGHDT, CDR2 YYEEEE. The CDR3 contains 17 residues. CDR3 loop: CASSLGWGGELDQPQHF. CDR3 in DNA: TGTGCCAGCAGCCTCGGCTGGGGGGGCGAGTTAGATCAGCCCCAGCATTTT.

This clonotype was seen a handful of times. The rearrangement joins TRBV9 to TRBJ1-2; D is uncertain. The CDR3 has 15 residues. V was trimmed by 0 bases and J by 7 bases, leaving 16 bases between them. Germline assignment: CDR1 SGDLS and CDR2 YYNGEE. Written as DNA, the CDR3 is TGTGCCAGCAGCGTAGGAACGGAAGTTCTAGCTGGCTACACCTTC. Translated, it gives CASSVGTEVLAGYTF.

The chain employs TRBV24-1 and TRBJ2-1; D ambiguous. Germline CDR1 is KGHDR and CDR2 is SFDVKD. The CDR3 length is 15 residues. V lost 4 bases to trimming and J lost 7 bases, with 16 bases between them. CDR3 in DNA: TGTGCCACCAGTGAAAGTCTCGGTACACAGAATGAGCAGTTCTTC. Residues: CATSESLGTQNEQFF.

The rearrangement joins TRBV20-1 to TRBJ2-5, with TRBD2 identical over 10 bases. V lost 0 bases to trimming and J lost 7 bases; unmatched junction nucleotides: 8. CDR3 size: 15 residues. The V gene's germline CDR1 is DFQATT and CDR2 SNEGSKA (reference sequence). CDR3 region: CSARDGLAGASTQYF. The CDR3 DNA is TGCAGTGCTAGAGATGGGCTAGCGGGAGCATCGACCCAGTACTTC.

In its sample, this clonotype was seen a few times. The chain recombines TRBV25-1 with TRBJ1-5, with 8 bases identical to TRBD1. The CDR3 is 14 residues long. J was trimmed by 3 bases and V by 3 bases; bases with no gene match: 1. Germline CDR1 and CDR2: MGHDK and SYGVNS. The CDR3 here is CASSDRGLNQPQHF. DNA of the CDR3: TGTGCCAGCAGTGACAGGGGGCTCAATCAGCCCCAGCATTTT.

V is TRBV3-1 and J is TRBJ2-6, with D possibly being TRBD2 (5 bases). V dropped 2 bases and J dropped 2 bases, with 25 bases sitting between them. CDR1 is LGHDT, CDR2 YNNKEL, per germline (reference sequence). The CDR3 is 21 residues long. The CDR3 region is CASSQKSRIGWTVAGANVLTF. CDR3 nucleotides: TGTGCCAGCAGCCAAAAAAGTCGGATCGGGTGGACTGTAGCTGGGGCCAACGTCCTGACTTTC.